The 8 T cell receptor beta chains below were found in one sample sequenced in a study of memory CD4+ T cells and cytomegalovirus serostatus. The sort gate was single viable CD3+CD4+CD8-CD45RO+ cells for memory CD4+ T cells. Sequenced by immunoSEQ multiplex PCR; TCRdb stores in-frame clones only, minus some. The sample has almost 55,000 clones, around 81% seen once. Material for sequencing was memory CD4+ T cells from blood. The receptors were gathered from an adult in good health and CMV-seronegative.

V and J are TRBV4-3 and TRBJ2-2; 8 bases match TRBD1. This CDR3 region has 15 residues. V shed 1 base and J 4 bases; nucleotides not matched to a gene: 2. In germline, CDR1 is LGHNA, CDR2 YSLEER. This chain's CDR3 is CASSQVTGVTGELFF. The CDR3 DNA reads TGCGCCAGCAGCCAAGTGACAGGGGTCACCGGGGAGCTGTTTTTT.

This chain uses TRBV5-4 with TRBJ1-2, with 9 nucleotides matching TRBD1. Germline-derived CDR1 and CDR2 are SGHNT and YYREEE (reference sequence). The V segment lost 3 bases and the J segment 0 bases; nucleotides outside the gene matches: 3. CDR3 size: 15 residues. The CDR3 spells CASSWTGVPNYGYTF. The CDR3 region has the DNA TGTGCCAGCAGCTGGACAGGGGTTCCTAACTATGGCTACACCTTC.

The chain carries TRBV19 and TRBJ2-7; either TRBD1 or TRBD2 may supply D (5 bases each). This CDR3 contains 16 residues. V was shortened by 5 bases and J by 2 bases, with 19 bases between the two germline ends. CDR1 and CDR2 from the germline V gene are LNHDA and SQIVND (reference sequence). CDR3 amino acids: CASSPPRGSGTYEQYF. The CDR3, as DNA: TGTGCCAGTAGTCCCCCCCGGGGCTCGGGAACCTACGAGCAGTACTTC.

The chain carries TRBV5-4 and TRBJ1-6; no firm D call. The length of the CDR3 is 17 residues. V dropped 0 bases and J dropped 0 bases, with 10 bases sitting between them. The V gene's germline CDR1 is SGHNT and CDR2 YYREEE (reference sequence). The CDR3 is CASSLGSSGSYNSPLHF. In DNA, the CDR3 is TGTGCCAGCAGCTTGGGATCGTCGGGCTCCTATAATTCACCCCTCCACTTT.

The rearrangement links TRBV7-9 to TRBJ2-1; D unresolved. Germline CDR1 reads SEHNR; CDR2 reads FQNEAQ (reference sequence). The CDR3 consists of 13 residues. The V end lost 0 bases, the J end lost 9 bases, and 9 bases lay between the germline ends. This chain's CDR3 is CASSLAGSGEQFF. CDR3 nucleotides: TGTGCCAGCAGCTTAGCCGGTTCCGGTGAGCAGTTCTTC.

The V call is TRBV29-1, the J call TRBJ2-1; 7 bases are a match to TRBD2. CDR3 size: 12 residues. Germline lookup yields CDR1 SQVTM and CDR2 ANQGSEA. The V segment lost 8 bases and the J segment 9 bases; nucleotides outside the gene matches: 10. The CDR3 sequence: CSISTSFSEQFF. As DNA, the CDR3 is TGCAGCATCTCGACTAGCTTTAGTGAGCAGTTCTTC.

The chain uses TRBV4-3 and TRBJ2-3; 8 bases line up with TRBD2. CDR1 and CDR2 (germline): LGHNA, YSLEER. The junction had 19 bases not matched to a gene; V was cut back by 2 bases and J by 6 bases. This CDR3 spans 19 amino acids. The CDR3 bases are TGCGCCAGCAGCCAAAAGACGGTCCGCTTAGACGGGAGGGGCGATACGCAGTATTTT. It translates to CASSQKTVRLDGRGDTQYF.

This rearrangement joins TRBV5-1 to TRBJ2-3; 10 positions match TRBD2. The length of the CDR3 is 15 residues. Germline lookup yields CDR1 SGHRS and CDR2 YFSETQ. The V and J ends lost 6 bases and 2 bases, in that order; junction bases with no gene match: 6. DNA of the CDR3: TGCGCCAGCAATAGACTAGCGGGCCTCACAGATACGCAGTATTTT. It encodes CASNRLAGLTDTQYF.